The 9 T cell receptor beta chains below were found in one sample sequenced in a study of T-cell reconstitution after alpha-beta-depleted transplantation in children. A library of TCRbeta sequences, prepared with unique molecular identifiers, was generated. TCRdb processed the PCR reads anew with MiXCR; each CDR3 protein has one entry. The repertoire includes roughly 100,000 distinct CDR3 sequences, around 5.9% of them detected once, and roughly 5.5% sits in the top ten. Source: PBMCs, mostly from graft donor cells, taken 60 days after TCRalphabeta/CD19-depleted stem cell transplant. The origin of the receptors is a female patient aged 2-10 years who had a stem cell transplant for Fanconi anemia, so the T cells may come from the graft donor.

The chain has TRBV2 and TRBJ2-5; weak D call: TRBD2 (5 bases). Trimming took off 6 bases at V and 0 bases at J, with 8 bases between the two ends. Germline CDR1 SNHLY, CDR2 FYNNEI. The CDR3 is made up of 13 amino acids. This CDR3 reads CASRVDYQETQYF. The CDR3 coding sequence is TGTGCCAGCAGGGTGGACTACCAAGAGACCCAGTACTTC. The complete variable domain, with remaining parts taken from reference TRBV2 and TRBJ2-5, reads EPEVTQTPSHQVTQMGQEVILRCVPISNHLYFYWYRQILGQKVEFLVSFYNNEISEKSEIFDDQFSVERPDGSNFTLKIRSTKLEDSAMYFCASRVDYQETQYFGPGTRLLVL.

This clonotype was counted ten times or more. V usage is TRBV5-1 and J usage is TRBJ1-1, with D uncertain. With 0 bases removed from V and 1 base from J, the gap between germline ends came to 7 bases. The CDR3 is 14 amino acids. The germline CDR1 and CDR2 sequences are SGHRS and YFSETQ. The CDR3 nucleotides are TGCGCCAGCAGCTTGGATCTCAGGAACACTGAAGCTTTCTTT. Its protein product is CASSLDLRNTEAFF. The whole variable domain, remainder taken from reference TRBV5-1 and TRBJ1-1, is KAGVTQTPRYLIKTRGQQVTLSCSPISGHRSVSWYQQTPGQGLQFLFEYFSETQRNKGNFPGRFSGRQFSNSRSEMNVSTLELGDSALYLCASSLDLRNTEAFFGQGTRLTVV.

Only a few counts were recorded for this clonotype. At one of its ends the junction is not consistent with the germline gene, which may arise from a read error. The chain has TRBV28 and TRBJ1-1; a weak D match, TRBD1 (5 bases). This CDR3 is built from 15 residues. The V gene's germline CDR1 is MDHEN and CDR2 SYDVKM. CDR3 DNA sequence: TGTGCCAGCAGTACGCACGGGGCCGCGAACACTGAATCTTTCTTT. Its translation is CASSTHGAANTESFF.

This chain links TRBV7-8 with TRBJ2-7; TRBD1 matches at 7 bases. The length of the CDR3 is 13 residues. The V gene's germline CDR1 is SGHVS and CDR2 FQNEAQ. J lost 6 bases, V lost 0 bases, and 2 bases had no gene match. In nucleotides, the CDR3 is TGTGCCAGCAGCTTAGCCGGACAGGTCGAGCAGTACTTC. It specifies CASSLAGQVEQYF.

This clonotype was counted many times. The chain carries TRBV5-1 and TRBJ2-1, with TRBD2 matching 8 bases. The V and J ends lost 0 bases and 4 bases, in that order; junction bases with no gene match: 3. Germline V CDR1 and CDR2: SGHRS, YFSETQ. The length of the CDR3 is 15 residues. Written as DNA, the CDR3 is TGCGCCAGCAGCTTGGAAGGACTAGCATACAATGAGCAGTTCTTC. Residues: CASSLEGLAYNEQFF.

This clonotype was detected ten times or more. The rearrangement joins TRBV12-3 or TRBV12-4 to TRBJ2-1; D call uncertain. Trimming took off 2 bases at V and 9 bases at J, with 8 bases between the two ends. This CDR3 region has 12 residues. The CDR3 reads CASSLFLGEQFF. CDR3 coding DNA: TGTGCCAGCAGTTTATTTTTGGGTGAGCAGTTCTTC.

This clonotype was seen ten or more times. The V gene is TRBV19, the J gene TRBJ1-1; no reliable D call. This CDR3 contains 15 residues. From germline, CDR1 is LNHDA and CDR2 SQIVND (reference sequence). V was pared by 0 bases and J by 4 bases, with 12 bases between. CDR3 coding DNA: TGTGCCAGTAGTATAGATTATGGGGTGGGCACTGAAGCTTTCTTT. Translated: CASSIDYGVGTEAFF.

This clonotype was detected ten times or more. The chain joins TRBV12-3 or TRBV12-4 to TRBJ1-1; D is unclear. This CDR3 is built from 16 residues. V was pared by 3 bases and J by 0 bases, with 14 bases between. CDR3 nucleotide sequence: TGTGCCAGCAGTTTCGAGACGGCCTTCATGAACACTGAAGCTTTCTTT. This translates into CASSFETAFMNTEAFF.

This clonotype came up a few times. The chain has TRBV5-1 and TRBJ1-4; maybe TRBD1 (6 bases). The CDR3 runs to 14 residues. Trimming shortened V by 4 bases and J by 3 bases, and 10 bases separated the two germline ends. Germline V lookup: CDR1 SGHRS, CDR2 YFSETQ. CDR3 protein: CASSPDRPNEKLFF. CDR3 DNA sequence: TGCGCCAGCAGCCCGGACAGACCTAATGAAAAACTGTTTTTT.